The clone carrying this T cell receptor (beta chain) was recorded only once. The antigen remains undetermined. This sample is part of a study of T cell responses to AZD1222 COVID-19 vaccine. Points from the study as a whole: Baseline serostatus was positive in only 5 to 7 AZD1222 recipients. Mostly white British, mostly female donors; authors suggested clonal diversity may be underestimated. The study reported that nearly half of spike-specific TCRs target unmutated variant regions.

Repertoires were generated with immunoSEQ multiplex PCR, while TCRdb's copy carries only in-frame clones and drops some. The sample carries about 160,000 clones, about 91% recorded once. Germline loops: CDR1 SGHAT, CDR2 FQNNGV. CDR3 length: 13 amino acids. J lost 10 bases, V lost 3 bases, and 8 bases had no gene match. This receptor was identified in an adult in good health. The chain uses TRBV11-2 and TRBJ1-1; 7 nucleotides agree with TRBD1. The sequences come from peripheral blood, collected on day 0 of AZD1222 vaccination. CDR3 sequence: CASSLETGVGAFF. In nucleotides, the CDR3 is TGTGCCAGCAGCTTGGAAACAGGGGTGGGAGCTTTCTTT.